This T cell receptor beta chain was profiled in a study of cytomegalovirus exposure and HLA in healthy donors. General study findings and limits: Association of a missense DCLRE1C variant with TCR beta V- and J-gene trimming was reported in a later analysis. The study reported that TCR beta sequences accurately predicted HLA-A and HLA-B alleles in most subjects. Sequencing likely caused a cluster of highly shared sequence variants. A few of the chains that were CMV-associated were confirmed in vitro to be specific for CMV antigens.

The germline gives CDR1 MGHDK, CDR2 SYGVNS. With 2 bases clipped from V and 2 bases from J, the junction kept 9 bases outside the gene matches. This CDR3 is 18 amino acids long. In the case of this clone: The antigen is undetermined.

It was with 60 Vbeta and 13 Jbeta primers that the PCR ran. This table comes from immunoSEQ multiplex PCR, and its TCRdb copy is limited to in-frame clones, with some not included. Of about 65,000 clones listed, roughly two thirds are singletons. This receptor was taken from a man aged 25 to 40 in good health and CMV-seronegative. The J gene is TRBJ2-6, the V gene TRBV25-1; TRBD1 matches at 7 bases. The sequencing sample was made of PBMCs. CDR3 coding DNA: TGTGCCAGCAGTGAAATCGACAGGGAGAGCGCTGGGGCCAACGTCCTGACTTTC. It is translated as CASSEIDRESAGANVLTF.